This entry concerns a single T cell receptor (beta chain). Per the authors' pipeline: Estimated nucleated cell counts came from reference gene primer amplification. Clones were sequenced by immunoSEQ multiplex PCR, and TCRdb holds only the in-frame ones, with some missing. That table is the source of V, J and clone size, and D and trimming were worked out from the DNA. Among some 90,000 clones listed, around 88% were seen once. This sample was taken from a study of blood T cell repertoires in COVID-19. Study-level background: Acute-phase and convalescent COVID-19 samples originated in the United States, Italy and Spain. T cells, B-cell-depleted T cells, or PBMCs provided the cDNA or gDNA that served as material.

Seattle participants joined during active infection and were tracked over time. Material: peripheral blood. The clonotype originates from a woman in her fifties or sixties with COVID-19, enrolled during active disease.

The CDR3 region is CSVAPGPSEAFF. CDR3 nucleotides: TGCAGCGTTGCTCCAGGGCCCTCTGAAGCTTTCTTT. The chain links TRBV29-1 to TRBJ1-1; possibly TRBD1 for D (5 bases). Germline V gene sequence: CDR1 SQVTM, CDR2 ANQGSEA. V lost 4 bases to trimming and J lost 6 bases, with 12 bases between them. The CDR3 is 12 amino acids. Combining the CDR3 with reference TRBV29-1 and TRBJ1-1 gives the whole variable domain SAVISQKPSRDICQRGTSLTIQCQVDSQVTMMFWYRQQPGQSLTLIATANQGSEATYESGFVIDKFPISRPNLTFSTLTVSNMSPEDSSIYLCSVAPGPSEAFFGQGTRLTVV.